This is a list of T cell receptor beta chains from one sample in a study of T-cell memory formation after mild COVID-19. TCRdb ran MiXCR on the 5' RACE reads and lists one entry per CDR3 protein. The sample has about 250,000 distinct CDR3 sequences, approximately 18% seen once. The sequenced sample consisted of PBMCs or a T cell subset sorted from them (not recorded which). The receptors originated from a man younger than 35 who had mild COVID-19 (a few samples of this study predate the infection). Cell type and time point are not known. Both conserved end residues are part of each CDR3. Not all rows give a size; the values are once, few, many and, for expanded clones, a class.

CDR3 length	clone size	V gene	CDR3 protein
11	.	TRBV19	CASKEDYGYTF
14	.	TRBV6-5	CASKRGWVGETQYF
16	.	TRBV20-1	CSARDIASGGTDTQYF
19	.	TRBV6-6	CASSLANSYQATSGNTIYF
16	.	TRBV4-3	CASSQDPVATNEKLFF
15	many	TRBV7-2	CASSPGLAGANEQFF
12	few	TRBV12-3/TRBV12-4	CASRGLAYEQYF
15	few	TRBV15	CATSRVGQGVYGYTF
15	.	TRBV12-3/TRBV12-4	CASSLRGSHSYEQYF
17	.	TRBV4-2	CASSQDEHRGRSTEAFF
13	many	TRBV20-1	CSAPGRNNSPLHF
16	few	TRBV5-1	CASSLTLAENTGELFF
13	many	TRBV29-1	CSVAGQENQPQHF
17	.	TRBV15	CATSRLIQGAHGNTTYF
15	few	TRBV5-1	CASSLGAYAQNEQFF
14	few	TRBV20-1	CSATPVPRWETQYF
12	few	TRBV2	CASFRVGTEAFF
18	few	TRBV7-2	CASSKSGLAGRSYNEQFF
14	.	TRBV5-1	CASSTARQNTEAFF
16	few	TRBV7-9	CASSFGRLASTGELFF
14	many	TRBV18	CASSRGRGEQPQHF
15	few	TRBV6-2/TRBV6-3	CASSYSRTKRYEQYF
16	few	TRBV6-2/TRBV6-3	CASSRGWRGLTDTQYF
18	.	TRBV21-1	CASSKGLWSVQERDTQYF
12	.	TRBV20-1	CSARDVADEQFF
15	.	TRBV9	CASSPRLAGRETQYF
14	many	TRBV29-1	CSVTTGASTDTQYF
12	many	TRBV5-1	CASSLEQETQYF
16	.	TRBV7-2	CASSRSAGGPQETQYF
14	.	TRBV5-1	CASSSLGLNYGYTF
13	.	TRBV18	CASSPPTLGKLFF
12	.	TRBV7-9	CASRGLNTEAFF
14	.	TRBV6-5	CASISGRFNTEAFF
15	few	TRBV9	CASSSGPSPENEQFF
11	few	TRBV29-1	CSAEDTGELFF
13	.	TRBV7-8	CASRGDVNQPQHF
13	few	TRBV29-1	CSVGYGFTDTQYF
13	few	TRBV7-9	CASSLATNEKLFF
16	many	TRBV6-6	CASRSGLAGRTDTQYF
13	.	TRBV6-5	CASSYWTGSEAFF
15	.	TRBV5-6	CDTSPLAGITDTQYF
13	few	TRBV12-3/TRBV12-4	CASSLVESTEAFF
14	.	TRBV5-1	CASSSTASSYEQYF
14	.	TRBV7-9	CASSSRAGEETQYF
13	many	TRBV7-2	CASGDLPQETQYF